This TCR beta chain was profiled in a study of beta chain features in type 1 diabetes. Background on the study: Comparable age, gender and cell yields were observed in patients relative to healthy donors.

Expressed TCRB transcripts were sequenced, since all the RNA that had been isolated was reverse transcribed. Only in-frame clones appear in the TCRdb table, and some are missing; sequencing was by immunoSEQ multiplex PCR. The data show nearly 250,000 clones, roughly 14% seen once. For this clone: Its antigen is currently unknown.

Regarding the study as a whole: VDJ junctions sequenced from type 1 diabetes patients showed fewer insertions and more deletions.

The CDR3 contains 14 residues. The germline V gene has CDR1 SGHTA and CDR2 FQGNSA. With V trimmed by 5 bases and J by 3 bases, 6 bases remained unmatched. Every donor had blood drawn once into heparin, around 0.12 L on average. This sequence was found in a woman in her 40s in good health. The material sequenced was naive CD4+ T cells from blood. The chain carries TRBV7-2 and TRBJ1-1, with 7 bases aligning to TRBD1. The DNA of the CDR3 is TGTGCCAGCAGCCCCGGACAGGAGGACACTGAAGCTTTCTTT. It specifies CASSPGQEDTEAFF.